Detailed here is one T cell receptor (beta chain). The sample is drawn from a study of blood T cell repertoires in COVID-19. Study information: Collection of acute and convalescent COVID-19 samples took place in the United States, Italy and Spain. PBMCs, B-cell-depleted T cells, or T cells were the source of the cDNA or gDNA that made up the material.

V was clipped by 4 bases and J by 3 bases, with 13 bases between them. Per germline, CDR1 SGDLS and CDR2 YYNGEE. The CDR3 consists of 15 residues. In the original workflow: Nucleated cell number was recorded as an estimate derived from reference gene primer amplification. Generated by immunoSEQ multiplex PCR, the TCRdb table keeps only in-frame clones and is missing some. V, J and clone size derive from that table, while D and trimming were established from the DNA sequence. The data show 200,000 to 250,000 clones, with about 84% seen just once and 9% to 15% held by the top ten. The source material was peripheral blood. This TCR was recovered from a man older than 75 with acute or convalescent COVID-19. The chain uses TRBV9 and TRBJ1-4; no clear D. In DNA form, the CDR3 reads TGTGCCAGCAGCCCCTGGGAGGGCTCTAATGAAAAACTGTTTTTT. The encoded protein is CASSPWEGSNEKLFF.